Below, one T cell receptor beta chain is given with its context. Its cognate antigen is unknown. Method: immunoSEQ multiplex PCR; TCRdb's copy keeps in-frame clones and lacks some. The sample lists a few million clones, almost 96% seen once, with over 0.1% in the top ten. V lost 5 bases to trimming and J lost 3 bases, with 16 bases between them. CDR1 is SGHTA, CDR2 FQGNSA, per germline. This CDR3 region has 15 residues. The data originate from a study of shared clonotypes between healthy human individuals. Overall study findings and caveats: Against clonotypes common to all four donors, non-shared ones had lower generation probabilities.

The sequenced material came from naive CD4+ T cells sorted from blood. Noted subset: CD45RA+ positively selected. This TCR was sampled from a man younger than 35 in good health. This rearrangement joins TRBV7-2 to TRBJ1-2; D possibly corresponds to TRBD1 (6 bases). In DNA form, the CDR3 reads TGTGCCAGCAGCCCAGTCCAGGGGCGGGACTATGGCTACACCTTC. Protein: CASSPVQGRDYGYTF.